This T cell receptor (beta chain) comes out of a study of blood T cell repertoires in COVID-19. On the study more broadly: Collection of acute and convalescent COVID-19 samples took place in the United States, Italy and Spain.

V was shortened by 0 bases and J by 6 bases, with 6 bases between the two germline ends. Germline loops: CDR1 KGHSH, CDR2 LQKENI. This CDR3 region has 12 residues. Recruited during active infection, patients (from Seattle) were subsequently followed longitudinally. How the authors handled the data: By means of reference gene primer amplification, nucleated cell counts were estimated. Only in-frame clones appear in the TCRdb table, and some are missing; sequencing was by immunoSEQ multiplex PCR. That table furnishes V, J and clone size, whereas the DNA furnished D and trimming. The data hold some 360,000 clones, with around nine tenths observed a single time.

This clonotype originated in a woman aged 60-75 years with COVID-19, enrolled during active disease. The specimen was peripheral blood. The chain combines TRBV18 with TRBJ2-7, with D tentatively TRBD2 (5 bases). In DNA form, the CDR3 reads TGTGCCAGCTCACCACCCCGGGGCGAGCAGTACTTC. This sequence encodes CASSPPRGEQYF.